The sample holds one count of the clone carrying this T cell receptor (beta chain). This specimen comes from a study of glioma-infiltrating T cells after dendritic cell vaccination. Documented time point: after dendritic cell vaccination, including at tumor progression/relapse. CDR3 length equals 15 residues. The germline V gene has CDR1 MNHEY and CDR2 SVGAGI. The V end was cut by 8 bases, the J end by 4 bases, with 20 bases between. The method was immunoSEQ multiplex PCR; TCRdb's version includes in-frame clones alone and lacks a portion of them. The sample lists about 58,000 clones; more than 75% were seen once.

This sequence was found in a human donor with glioblastoma. The sample in question was blood, obtained after dendritic cell vaccination. The rearrangement joins TRBV6-5 to TRBJ1-1; the D gene is possibly TRBD1 (5 bases). The DNA of the CDR3 is TGTGCCAGCGGACGAGGGACTTTCTTGGGCACTGAAGCTTTCTTT. Its protein product is CASGRGTFLGTEAFF.